These T cell receptor beta chains were read from a single sample in a study of blood T cell repertoires in COVID-19. The data were produced by immunoSEQ multiplex PCR, yet TCRdb's version contains in-frame clones alone and is incomplete. Among 250,000 to 300,000 clones listed, roughly four fifths were seen once. The sequenced material came from PBMCs or T cells enriched from blood (not recorded which). Receptors originate from a man aged 50-59 years who had recovered from COVID-19. Both conserved end residues are part of each CDR3. The D gene is left open where the match is weak. Where a row states a size, it is once, few, many or the class of an expanded clone; other rows omit it.

TRBJ2-5 - TRBD1 TRBV7-8 TGTGCCAGCAGCACCCGCCCGGACAGGGGAAGATTACGGGAGACCCAGTACTTC CASSTRPDRGRLRETQYF
TRBJ2-7 - TRBD2 TRBV11-2 TGTGCCAGCAGCTGGCTACTAGCGGGCGGCTCCTACGAGCAGTACTTC CASSWLLAGGSYEQYF
TRBJ1-2 - TRBD1 TRBV19 TGTGCCAGTAGTCCAGACAGGGGACAGATATTTGGCGGCTACACCTTC CASSPDRGQIFGGYTF
TRBJ2-1 - - TRBV9 TGTGCCAGCACCAGAGGAGGAGGAAACAATGAGCAGTTCTTC CASTRGGGNNEQFF
TRBJ1-3 - TRBD1 TRBV12-5 TGTGCTAGTGGCCGGGACAGTTTCTCTGGAAACACCATATATTTT CASGRDSFSGNTIYF
TRBJ1-3 - - TRBV27 TGTGCCAGCAGTTCTACAGGAGCGCCTGGAAACACCATATATTTT CASSSTGAPGNTIYF
TRBJ2-1 - - TRBV5-4 TGTGCCAGCAGCTTGGCCTTTCGGACTGGAACCTACAATGAGCAGTTCTTC CASSLAFRTGTYNEQFF
TRBJ2-2 - TRBD1 TRBV11-2 TGTGCCAGCAGCCGAGGTGGACAGGTGAACACCGGGGAGCTGTTTTTT CASSRGGQVNTGELFF
TRBJ1-4 - - TRBV3-1/TRBV3-2 TGTGCCAGCAGCCAAATCCCGAATGAAAAACTGTTTTTT CASSQIPNEKLFF
TRBJ1-6 - - TRBV2 TGTGCCAGTACAGGTTCACATAATTCACCCCTCCACTTT CASTGSHNSPLHF
TRBJ1-4 - - TRBV18 TGTGCCAGCTCACCACCGCCGGCTAATGAAAAACTGTTTTTT CASSPPPANEKLFF
TRBJ1-1 once - TRBV19 TGTGCCAGTAGTATCCTCACACTGGGCGCTGAAGCTTTCTTT CASSILTLGAEAFF
TRBJ1-4 - - TRBV12-3/TRBV12-4 TGTGCCAGCAGTTTAACGGGGTCAAAACTGTTTTTT CASSLTGSKLFF
TRBJ2-3 - - TRBV19 TGTGCCAGTAGTACTGGACAGTCCCGCACAGATACGCAGTATTTT CASSTGQSRTDTQYF
TRBJ1-2 - - TRBV2 TGTGCCAGCAGGGCTGACATCGGGCCGGGAGGCTACACCTTC CASRADIGPGGYTF
TRBJ1-1 once TRBD1 TRBV9 TGTGCCAGCAGCGCAGGGGGCGAAACTGAAGCTTTCTTT CASSAGGETEAFF
TRBJ1-6 - TRBD1 TRBV6-2/TRBV6-3 TGTGCCAGCAGTACACAGGGGCCTCAATATAATTCACCCCTCCACTTT CASSTQGPQYNSPLHF
TRBJ2-5 few - TRBV18 TGTGCCAGCTCACCGCGCCAAAGTAATCAAGAGACCCAGTACTTC CASSPRQSNQETQYF
TRBJ2-5 - TRBD2 TRBV6-2/TRBV6-3 TGTGCCAGCAGTTTCAGCGGGAGGGCCTTTCAAGAGACCCAGTACTTC CASSFSGRAFQETQYF
TRBJ2-7 - - TRBV11-3 TGTGCCAGCAGCTTAGATCGGGGACACAGTGGCTCCTACGAGCAGTACTTC CASSLDRGHSGSYEQYF
TRBJ1-2 - - TRBV28 TGTGCCAGCAGTGAGGCCGGGGGATTTGGCTACACCTTC CASSEAGGFGYTF
TRBJ2-1 - - TRBV7-3 TGTGCCAGCAGCCCACAGGGTTTTGGTGAGCAGTTCTTC CASSPQGFGEQFF
TRBJ1-1 - - TRBV6-5 TGTGCCAGTAGGGGAGCTTTCTTT CASRGAFF
TRBJ1-5 - - TRBV5-1 TGCGCCAGCAGTCGCGGGGTGGACAGCAATCAGCCCCAGCATTTT CASSRGVDSNQPQHF
TRBJ1-5 few - TRBV19 TGTGCCAGTAGTATTAGGGGCGGGACCCTGGATCAGCCCCAGCATTTT CASSIRGGTLDQPQHF
TRBJ2-2 few - TRBV19 TGTGCCACGCGGCCAATCACCGGGGAGCTGTTTTTT CATRPITGELFF
TRBJ2-7 few TRBD2 TRBV5-4 TGTGCCAGCAGCACACGCGGACTAGCGGGAGGTTTATGGGAGCAGTACTTC CASSTRGLAGGLWEQYF
TRBJ1-2 - TRBD1 TRBV6-5 TGTGCCAGCAGGGACAGGGGCACCGCTGACTATGGCTACACCTTC CASRDRGTADYGYTF
TRBJ2-7 - TRBD1 TRBV6-1 TGTGCCAGCAGTGAAGGGGACAGGAGGCTCTACGAGCAGTACTTC CASSEGDRRLYEQYF
TRBJ2-4 - TRBD2 TRBV5-1 TGCGCCAGCAGCTGGGGACTAGCGGGGGGCACAAACATTCAGTACTTC CASSWGLAGGTNIQYF
TRBJ2-1 - - TRBV10-3 TGTGCCATCGGTAGACTAGACTATGAGCAGTTCTTC CAIGRLDYEQFF
TRBJ1-5 few - TRBV7-2 TGTGCCAGCAGCTTAGCGCCGACAGCGCGCAATCAGCCCCAGCATTTT CASSLAPTARNQPQHF
TRBJ2-1 few TRBD1 TRBV5-1 TGCGCCAGCCGCCAGGGACAGGGAGACTACAATGAGCAGTTCTTC CASRQGQGDYNEQFF
TRBJ2-7 - TRBD1 TRBV7-2 TGTGCCAGCAGCACCGGGACAGGGGGGCACGAGCAGTACTTC CASSTGTGGHEQYF
TRBJ2-7 - - TRBV28 TGTGCCAGCAGTGAGAGCAACCTTTACGAGCAGTACTTC CASSESNLYEQYF
TRBJ1-2 once - TRBV3-1/TRBV3-2 TGTGCCAGCAGCCAAGCTTTAGGAAACAGCCCAGGTGGCTACACCTTC CASSQALGNSPGGYTF
TRBJ1-2 - TRBD1 TRBV6-1 TGTGCCAGCAGTGAAGTTCGACAGGGGCTTAATGGCTACACCTTC CASSEVRQGLNGYTF